This T cell receptor (beta chain) was sequenced for a study of blood T cell repertoires in COVID-19. Study information: There were acute and convalescent COVID-19 samples, and they came from the United States, Italy and Spain. Sources were T cells, B-cell-depleted T cells, or PBMCs; the material itself was cDNA or gDNA.

Authors' methods: Reference gene primer amplification yielded estimated nucleated cell counts. Method: immunoSEQ multiplex PCR; TCRdb's copy keeps in-frame clones and lacks some. The V and J calls and clone size come from that table; D and trimming were worked out from the DNA. This table has about 240,000 clones, around 83% appearing once. This CDR3 has 14 residues. V shed 4 bases and J shed 5 bases, with 15 bases lying between them. CDR1 and CDR2 from the germline V gene are LNHDA and SQIVND (reference sequence). Sequenced material: peripheral blood. The chain carries TRBV19 and TRBJ2-7, with a weak D call TRBD1 (6 bases). This clonotype was obtained from a woman younger than 30 with acute or convalescent COVID-19. CDR3 coding DNA: TGTGCCAGTAGTAGGACGGGACATCCCGACGAGCAGTACTTC. Amino acids: CASSRTGHPDEQYF.